This TCR beta chain was profiled in a study of T cell responses to AZD1222 COVID-19 vaccine. Study-wide results and caveats: Nearly half of spike-specific TCRs reportedly go after variant regions that carry no mutations. Spike was spanned by vaccine-associated CD4 TCRs, which were dominant at 160-218 and 743-854. Donors were mostly white British, more females; clonal diversity possibly underestimated.

Turning to this clone: Antigen: not known.

The data were produced by immunoSEQ multiplex PCR, yet TCRdb's version contains in-frame clones alone and is incomplete. The sample gives some 96,000 clones, around nine tenths of which show up once; about 16% is in the top ten. The sample in question was peripheral blood, obtained on day 0 of AZD1222 vaccination. The origin of this receptor is an adult in good health.

CDR3 in DNA: TGTGCCAGTAGTATGGATACGGTGGCATTCACCGGGGAGCTGTTTTTT. Translated, it gives CASSMDTVAFTGELFF. The chain joins TRBV19 to TRBJ2-2; the D is unclear. The length of the CDR3 is 16 residues. V lost 3 bases and J lost 4, with 15 bases in between. Germline V gene lookup returns CDR1 LNHDA and CDR2 SQIVND (reference sequence).